One sample yielded the 32 T cell receptor beta chains listed below, sequenced in a study of response to subunit inactivated influenza vaccine. From the RT-PCR reads, TCRdb called clonotypes with MiXCR, one entry per CDR3 protein. This table has about 190,000 distinct CDR3 sequences, approximately 15% appearing once. Source: CD8+ T cells sorted from PBMCs, taken about 5 days after vaccination. The origin of the receptors is a man between 45 and 60 years old who received an inactivated influenza vaccine.

This clonotype was recorded many times. J is TRBJ2-7 and V is TRBV6-1, with TRBD1 matching over 7 bases. Germline V CDR1 and CDR2: MNHNS, SASEGT. The CDR3 loop spans 15 amino acids. The ends lost 6 bases at V and 3 bases at J; junction bases unmatched: 11. The CDR3 nucleotides read TGTGCCAGCAGCGAGGGCTTGGACAGGAACTACGAGCAGTACTTC. Translation: CASSEGLDRNYEQYF.

The J gene is TRBJ1-1, the V gene TRBV7-9; no definite D call. CDR3 length equals 13 residues. Germline V gene data show CDR1 as SEHNR and CDR2 as FQNEAQ (reference sequence). The V end was cut by 1 base, the J end by 5 bases, with 8 bases between. The CDR3 nucleotides are TGTGCCAGCAGCTTAGGGTCTCAAACTGAAGCTTTCTTT. Translating gives CASSLGSQTEAFF.

This clonotype has just a few counts. DNA for the CDR3: TGTGCCATCAGTGAAGTTTGGGACGGTCACACTGAAGCTTTCTTT. It yields the protein CAISEVWDGHTEAFF. The chain is built from TRBV10-3 and TRBJ1-1; perhaps TRBD1 as D (5 bases). The CDR3 length is 15 residues. Germline V CDR1 and CDR2: ENHRY, SYGVKD. The V end lost 3 bases, the J end lost 3 bases, and 14 bases lay between the germline ends.

V usage is TRBV28 and J usage is TRBJ1-5, with TRBD1 identical over 7 bases. CDR1 MDHEN and CDR2 SYDVKM come from the germline V gene. The CDR3 is 22 amino acids. Trimming took 1 base from V and 2 from J; bases not matched to a gene: 23. Written as DNA, the CDR3 is TGTGCCAGCAGTTTATCCTTCCGCACTGGGGACAGCGCCTTATTGGGCAATCAGCCCCAGCATTTT. It codes for CASSLSFRTGDSALLGNQPQHF.

This clonotype was detected ten times or more. The gene calls are TRBV4-3 and TRBJ1-5, with no clear D. Trimming took 0 bases from V and 4 from J, leaving 10 bases between them. The CDR3 consists of 15 residues. Germline-derived CDR1 and CDR2 are LGHNA and YSLEER. The CDR3 DNA reads TGCGCCAGCAGCCAAGATAGCGACGGGAATCAGCCCCAGCATTTT. Translation gives CASSQDSDGNQPQHF.

This rearrangement joins TRBV27 to TRBJ2-7; 8 bases align to TRBD2. Germline trimming cut 4 bases from V and 2 bases from J; bases unmatched to any gene: 10. The germline CDR1 and CDR2 sequences are MNHEY and SMNVEV (reference sequence). The CDR3 loop spans 16 amino acids. The CDR3, as DNA: TGTGCCAGCAGTTCCACCTGGGTAGCGGGAACCTACGAGCAGTACTTC. Translated, it gives CASSSTWVAGTYEQYF.

This clonotype showed up just a few times. V gene TRBV7-8 combines with J gene TRBJ2-3; D perhaps matches TRBD1 (8 bases). The germline V and J ends were trimmed by 4 bases and 4 bases, with 15 bases remaining between them. Germline loops: CDR1 SGHVS, CDR2 FQNEAQ. The CDR3 has 15 residues. CDR3 sequence (DNA): TGTGCCAGCAGCTCCCGACAGGGGAGGGCAGATACGCAGTATTTT. This gives the protein CASSSRQGRADTQYF.

This clonotype turned up a few times. The rearrangement joins TRBV4-2 to TRBJ2-5, with 7 bases lining up with TRBD2. Trimming at V came to 4 bases and at J to 5 bases, leaving 22 bases not matched to a gene. This CDR3 comprises 19 residues. CDR1 is LGHNA and CDR2 is YNFKEQ in the germline V gene. The CDR3 coding sequence is TGTGCCAGCAGCCCACCTCGGCTCGGGTGGGGGGGTTCGAGGGAGACCCAGTACTTC. Residues: CASSPPRLGWGGSRETQYF.

This clonotype was counted a few times. The chain combines TRBV7-2 with TRBJ2-4; tentatively, D is TRBD1 or TRBD2 (6 bases each). This CDR3 is built from 16 residues. Looked up from germline, CDR1 is SGHTA and CDR2 is FQGNSA. Trimming pared 2 bases from V and 3 bases from J, leaving 14 bases between. Here the CDR3 DNA reads TGTGCCAGCAGCTTACTCGGGGGCGCTGACAAAAACATTCAGTACTTC. Translating it yields CASSLLGGADKNIQYF.

This clonotype was observed a handful of times. This sequence joins TRBV20-1 and TRBJ2-7; D ambiguous. The germline gives CDR1 DFQATT, CDR2 SNEGSKA (reference sequence). Trimming pared 2 bases from V and 6 bases from J, leaving 5 bases between. This CDR3 has 10 residues. CDR3 region: CSARRSEQYF. Written as DNA, the CDR3 is TGCAGTGCTAGAAGGTCCGAGCAGTACTTC.

At least ten counts were recorded for this clonotype. The gene calls are TRBV5-5 and TRBJ2-2; maybe TRBD2 (7 bases). Per germline, CDR1 SGHKS and CDR2 YYEKEE (reference sequence). The CDR3 has 16 amino acids. Trimming took off 2 bases at V and 3 bases at J, with 14 bases between the two ends. CDR3 protein: CASSFPGGLDTGELFF. The DNA of the CDR3 is TGTGCCAGCAGCTTCCCCGGGGGGCTGGACACCGGGGAGCTGTTTTTT.

The V gene is TRBV6-4, the J gene TRBJ2-5, with D possibly TRBD2 on 6 matching bases. The CDR3 has 15 residues. Looked up from germline, CDR1 is MRHNA and CDR2 is SNTAGT. The ends were cut back, 3 bases at V and 2 bases at J, with 13 bases in the middle. The CDR3 spells CASSETDGGQETQYF. CDR3 nucleotides: TGTGCCAGCAGTGAAACGGACGGGGGACAAGAGACCCAGTACTTC.

Here the CDR3 DNA reads TGTGCCAGCAGCCAAGTCCTAGCGGGAGGGCACGAGCAGTACTTC. Its protein product is CASSQVLAGGHEQYF. The chain combines TRBV4-2 with TRBJ2-7; TRBD2 matches 12 bases. This CDR3 comprises 15 residues. Germline trimming cut 1 base from V and 5 bases from J; bases unmatched to any gene: 3. Germline V CDR1 and CDR2: LGHNA, YNFKEQ.

The chain has TRBV28 and TRBJ2-6, with 7 positions matching TRBD2. Germline trimming cut 5 bases from V and 4 bases from J; bases unmatched to any gene: 14. The CDR3 totals 18 residues. Germline CDR1 MDHEN, CDR2 SYDVKM. Written as DNA, the CDR3 is TGTGCCAGCAGTCCCCTAGACCTCACTAGCGCCGGGGCCAACGTCCTGACTTTC. This translates into CASSPLDLTSAGANVLTF. Full variable domain (remainder filled in from reference TRBV28 and TRBJ2-6): DVKVTQSSRYLVKRTGEKVFLECVQDMDHENMFWYRQDPGLGLRLIYFSYDVKMKEKGDIPEGYSVSREKKERFSLILESASTNQTSMYLCASSPLDLTSAGANVLTFGAGSRLTVL.

Only a few counts were recorded for this clonotype. The chain couples TRBV5-1 to TRBJ2-7; tentative D call: TRBD2 (6 bases). CDR1 and CDR2 from the germline V gene are SGHRS and YFSETQ. V was shortened by 0 bases and J by 0 bases, with 16 bases between the two germline ends. The CDR3 sequence is 17 residues long. The CDR3 bases are TGCGCCAGCAGCTTGGATTTTCGGGACGGGGGCTCCTACGAGCAGTACTTC. Its protein is CASSLDFRDGGSYEQYF.

The chain joins TRBV4-3 to TRBJ1-6; the match to TRBD1 covers 7 bases. Looked up from germline, CDR1 is LGHNA and CDR2 is YSLEER. This CDR3 has 20 residues. Trimming cost V 0 bases and J 8 bases; bases outside gene matches: 19. The chain's CDR3 is CASSQDARNLYRGFYSPLHF. CDR3 sequence (DNA): TGCGCCAGCAGCCAAGATGCCAGAAATCTATACAGGGGATTCTATTCACCCCTCCACTTT.

This clonotype came up a few times. The chain joins TRBV7-7 to TRBJ2-5, with D tentatively TRBD2 (7 bases). The V end was cut by 2 bases, the J end by 6 bases, with 16 bases between. This CDR3 contains 15 residues. Germline loops: CDR1 SSHAT, CDR2 FNYEAQ (reference sequence). CDR3 region: CASSLRGGDIQTQYF. In DNA form, the CDR3 reads TGTGCCAGCAGCTTAAGGGGGGGCGATATCCAGACCCAGTACTTC.

This clonotype was found a few times. The gene calls are TRBV4-3 and TRBJ1-2, with 7 bases aligning to TRBD1. With V trimmed by 3 bases and J by 8 bases, 9 bases remained unmatched. The CDR3 contains 14 residues. Germline values: CDR1 LGHNA, CDR2 YSLEER. DNA of the CDR3: TGCGCCAGCAGCCAGACGACAGGGTTTTCGGGCTACACCTTC. Translation gives CASSQTTGFSGYTF.

This clonotype has more than one count but fewer than ten. The V call is TRBV5-5, the J call TRBJ1-1; D not resolved. CDR3 size: 16 residues. The V and J ends lost 0 bases and 6 bases respectively, with 18 bases between them. The germline V gene has CDR1 SGHKS and CDR2 YYEKEE (reference sequence). CDR3 in amino acids: CASSLASTRSSSEAFF. The CDR3 DNA reads as TGTGCCAGCAGCTTGGCTTCTACGAGGTCTTCCTCTGAAGCTTTCTTT.

The table lists this clonotype with a few counts. The rearrangement links TRBV7-8 to TRBJ2-7; 8 nucleotides line up with TRBD1. The CDR3 runs 15 residues. Germline values: CDR1 SGHVS, CDR2 FQNEAQ. V dropped 1 base and J dropped 5; count of bases not matched to a gene: 7. The CDR3, as DNA: TGTGCCAGCAGCTTAGTGCAGGGGGCGTCCGACGAGCAGTACTTC. Amino acid sequence: CASSLVQGASDEQYF.

This clonotype was picked up a small number of times. The CDR3, as DNA: TGTGCCAGCAGTTTTTTTCCAGGCAATCAGCCCCAGCATTTT. This sequence encodes CASSFFPGNQPQHF. The rearrangement joins TRBV28 to TRBJ1-5, with D unclear. Per germline, CDR1 MDHEN and CDR2 SYDVKM. The V end lost 3 bases, the J end lost 2 bases, and 8 bases lay between the germline ends. This CDR3 contains 14 residues.

This clonotype has only a few counts. The rearrangement uses TRBV27 and TRBJ1-2; no clear D gene. This CDR3 has 15 amino acids. With 2 bases removed from V and 5 bases from J, the gap between germline ends came to 15 bases. Germline CDR1 is MNHEY and CDR2 is SMNVEV (reference sequence). The CDR3 nucleotides read TGTGCCAGCAGTTTAAGTTGGAGTGGTGGGTATGGCTACACCTTC. This codes for CASSLSWSGGYGYTF.

In its sample, this clonotype was seen a few times. The chain is built from TRBV4-3 and TRBJ1-2; 7 positions agree with TRBD1. The V gene end was trimmed by 2 bases and the J gene end by 0 bases; junction bases not matched to a gene: 3. This CDR3 has 15 amino acids. Germline assignment: CDR1 LGHNA and CDR2 YSLEER. CDR3 in DNA: TGCGCCAGCAGCCAAAGACAGGGATCTAACTATGGCTACACCTTC. Amino acids: CASSQRQGSNYGYTF.

This clonotype was counted between two and nine times. The chain carries TRBV7-9 and TRBJ1-2; 9 nucleotides align to TRBD1. CDR1 and CDR2 (germline): SEHNR, FQNEAQ (reference sequence). There are 14 residues in the CDR3. Trimming at V came to 2 bases and at J to 6 bases, leaving 4 bases not matched to a gene. The CDR3 DNA is TGTGCCAGCAGCTTATCGGGACAGGGACATGGCTACACCTTC. As protein: CASSLSGQGHGYTF.

This clonotype was detected many times. V and J are TRBV12-3 or TRBV12-4 and TRBJ1-1; the D is unclear. Trimming took off 1 base at V and 7 bases at J, with 13 bases between the two ends. The CDR3 is made up of 14 amino acids. The CDR3 DNA is TGTGCCAGCAGTTTAGATATCCGTGGGAATGAAGCTTTCTTT. It is translated as CASSLDIRGNEAFF.

V usage is TRBV3-1 and J usage is TRBJ2-2; D gene ambiguous. Trimming pared 1 base from V and 1 base from J, leaving 13 bases between. CDR1 is LGHDT, CDR2 YNNKEL, per germline (reference sequence). This CDR3 has 17 amino acids. The CDR3 reads CASSQVTEGWNTGELFF. The DNA of the CDR3 is TGTGCCAGCAGCCAAGTAACAGAAGGTTGGAACACCGGGGAGCTGTTTTTT.

For the CDR3, the DNA is TGTGCCTGGAGCCCGGAGGGCCCAACTAATGAAAAACTGTTTTTT. Translation: CAWSPEGPTNEKLFF. The V and J genes are TRBV30 and TRBJ1-4; no definite D call. The V end lost 3 bases, the J end lost 0 bases, and 11 bases lay between the germline ends. Germline values: CDR1 GTSNPN, CDR2 SVGIG (reference sequence). The CDR3 runs 15 residues.

The sample holds a few counts of this clonotype. The chain joins TRBV12-3 or TRBV12-4 to TRBJ2-1; 7 bases match TRBD2. The CDR3 is 13 residues long. Trimming at V came to 7 bases and at J to 2 bases, leaving 2 bases not matched to a gene. The CDR3 sequence is CASTSGPYNEQFF. The CDR3 nucleotides are TGTGCCAGCACTAGCGGACCCTACAATGAGCAGTTCTTC.

The chain couples TRBV10-3 to TRBJ2-3; 8 positions match TRBD1. Germline trimming cut 10 bases from V and 0 bases from J; bases unmatched to any gene: 12. Germline CDR1 ENHRY, CDR2 SYGVKD. The CDR3 has 16 amino acids. In nucleotides, the CDR3 is TGTGCCACGTGGGACAGGTCAATCGTTAGCACAGATACGCAGTATTTT. Translated: CATWDRSIVSTDTQYF.

The rearrangement uses TRBV4-2 and TRBJ2-7; D not certain. The CDR3 contains 17 residues. The V and J ends lost 1 base and 3 bases respectively, with 19 bases between them. Germline V CDR1 and CDR2: LGHNA, YNFKEQ. CDR3 nucleotides: TGTGCCAGCAGCCAAGGGTCGGGTCCCAAATTCCACTACGAGCAGTACTTC. Residues: CASSQGSGPKFHYEQYF.

The sample holds many counts of this clonotype. CDR3 protein: CASSQFPNTEAFF. In DNA, the CDR3 is TGCGCCAGCAGCCAATTCCCGAACACTGAAGCTTTCTTT. The V call is TRBV4-3, the J call TRBJ1-1; D not certain. Germline lookup yields CDR1 LGHNA and CDR2 YSLEER. This CDR3 spans 13 amino acids. The V and J ends lost 2 bases and 1 base respectively, with 5 bases between them.

This clonotype has more than one count but fewer than ten. V and J are TRBV2 and TRBJ2-6, with a weak D call TRBD1 (5 bases). V lost 8 bases and J lost 2, with 16 bases in between. The CDR3 totals 16 residues. CDR1 is SNHLY and CDR2 is FYNNEI in the germline V gene. The CDR3, as DNA: TGTGCCAGCGGACCGACAGCCGACGCTGGGGCCAACGTCCTGACTTTC. Protein sequence: CASGPTADAGANVLTF.